The TCR beta chain under discussion was sequenced for a study of T-cell reconstitution after alpha-beta-depleted transplantation in children. Construction of the TCRbeta library involved unique molecular identifiers. TCRdb redid the calling of the PCR reads with MiXCR, one entry per CDR3 protein. This sample has some 490,000 distinct CDR3 sequences, with roughly an eighth found just once. Per the germline V gene, CDR1 is LNHNV and CDR2 is YYDKDF (reference sequence). With 0 bases removed from V and 5 bases from J, the gap between germline ends came to 11 bases. The CDR3 is 14 amino acids. This chain joins TRBV15 and TRBJ2-7; maybe TRBD1 (5 bases). The sequence derives from a human donor who donated a stem cell graft to a child with combined immunodeficiency. Sequenced here: PBMCs from the stem cell graft donor, sampled from the stem cell graft. The CDR3 bases are TGTGCCACCAGCAGAGATCCTCCAGGGAACGAGCAGTACTTC. This translates into CATSRDPPGNEQYF.